This T cell receptor beta chain was profiled in a study of shared clonotypes between healthy human individuals. Study-wide findings and caveats: An effect of sequencing depth on clonotype sharing among donors was expected. It was only blood that was sampled, and tissue repertoires likely differ.

The V and J ends lost 5 bases and 10 bases, in that order; junction bases with no gene match: 10. The germline gives CDR1 SGHTA, CDR2 FQGNSA. The CDR3 has 15 residues. Each of the donors was a healthy adult who was HIV-negative and had not had a recent acute infection or vaccination. A remark on this clone: The antigen is unknown.

Deep-level settings were used for running the assay. The data were produced by immunoSEQ multiplex PCR, yet TCRdb's version contains in-frame clones alone and is incomplete. The sample lists about 460,000 clones; 60% to 80% were seen once. V usage is TRBV7-2 and J usage is TRBJ2-1; 11 bases agree with TRBD2. The sample consisted of PBMCs. This receptor was obtained from a woman between 35 and 50 years old in good health. Some clones in this sample may be carry-over from other donors' samples. This CDR3 is CASSEALAGGQEQFF. In DNA form, the CDR3 reads TGTGCCAGCAGCGAGGCGCTAGCGGGAGGACAGGAGCAGTTCTTC.